A single sample is the source of the 4 T cell receptor beta chains below, sequenced in a study of blood T cell repertoires in COVID-19. Assay used: immunoSEQ multiplex PCR; TCRdb lists only in-frame clones, some missing. Altogether about 190,000 clones are present, nearly 90% being singletons, with the ten largest covering 0.62%. Sequenced sample: peripheral blood. Every receptor here comes from a man aged 45 to 65 with acute or convalescent COVID-19.

The rearrangement links TRBV18 to TRBJ2-2; D is unresolved. The germline gives CDR1 KGHSH, CDR2 LQKENI. The CDR3 is 15 amino acids. V lost 1 base, J lost 2 bases, and 8 bases lay in between. CDR3 DNA sequence: TGTGCCAGCTCACCACAATCGTTAAACACCGGGGAGCTGTTTTTT. It translates to CASSPQSLNTGELFF. Variable domain in full (rest from reference TRBV18 and TRBJ2-2): NAGVMQNPRHLVRRRGQEARLRCSPMKGHSHVYWYRQLPEEGLKFMVYLQKENIIDESGMPKERFSAEFPKEGPSILRIQQVVRGDSAAYFCASSPQSLNTGELFFGEGSRLTVL.

This CDR3 is CASNFQDRGGGGYTF. CDR3 nucleotides: TGTGCCAGCAATTTTCAAGACAGGGGAGGGGGTGGCTACACCTTC. This chain joins TRBV28 and TRBJ1-2; 8 bases agree with TRBD1. V lost 7 bases, J lost 7 bases, and 14 bases stayed unmatched. The CDR3 runs to 15 residues. Germline V gives CDR1 MDHEN, CDR2 SYDVKM.

CDR3 nucleotides: TGCGCCAGCAGCCAAGGACAGGGGGTGCCAGATACGCAGTATTTT. It is translated as CASSQGQGVPDTQYF. The chain combines TRBV5-1 with TRBJ2-3; TRBD1 matches 10 bases. Germline V gene data show CDR1 as SGHRS and CDR2 as YFSETQ. V trimming: 4 bases; J trimming: 4 bases; junction bases outside the gene matches: 6. The CDR3 runs to 15 residues.

This rearrangement joins TRBV3-1 (or the pseudogene TRBV3-2) to TRBJ2-7; TRBD2 matches at 11 bases. This CDR3 spans 17 amino acids. V shed 4 bases, J shed 4 bases, and the junction held 12 bases outside the gene matches. The germline CDR1 and CDR2 sequences are LGHDT and YNNKEL (reference sequence). CDR3 amino acids: CASSLQTTSGSGYEQYF. DNA for the CDR3: TGTGCCAGCAGCCTACAAACCACTAGCGGGAGCGGTTACGAGCAGTACTTC.